This T cell receptor (beta chain) was sequenced for a study of T cells in Graves' hyperthyroidism and ophthalmopathy (dated by TCRdb to about 2019). Turning to the overall study: Peripheral blood was sampled at the time of initial diagnosis, prior to any treatment. TCR V-J signatures able to tell the groups apart were searched for in a discovery cohort of some 100 patients, of whom more than 40 had Graves' ophthalmopathy and roughly 59 had stable Graves' hyperthyroidism. For training and testing, the 80 to 100 patients in the discovery cohort were randomly divided in a 7:3 ratio. Following sampling, methimazole starting at 30 mg daily was given to hyperthyroidism patients, and high-dose intravenous methylprednisolone was given to ophthalmopathy patients. According to the paper, TCR Vbeta CDR3 sequencing was carried out on 135 peripheral blood samples, which came from 40 to 45 ophthalmopathy, 80 or so hyperthyroidism and 17 progressor patients. Prospective prediction of ophthalmopathy was tested in an independent validation cohort consisting of 18 to 20 hyperthyroidism patients and some 15 patients who later progressed to ophthalmopathy. The study also compared thyroid tissue and blood T-cell repertoires from five or six Graves' hyperthyroidism patients. The investigation overall reported the following: During validation, the model predicted progression to ophthalmopathy a median of roughly 7.1 months ahead of onset, with around 71% sensitivity and under 85% specificity. Most expanded thyroid clonotypes (frequency above 0.001) were also found in blood, which suggests that blood repertoires may mirror thyroid immune responses. No statistical method was used to set the sample size in advance, and investigators knew the group allocation. Ophthalmopathy was separated from stable hyperthyroidism by a 13 V-J signature model, with approximately 86% sensitivity and 81% to 82% specificity obtained in cross-validation and 80%/75% obtained in testing.

TCR beta CDR3 regions were amplified from RNA transcripts. The first round of RT-PCR for the TCR CDR3 was performed with the HTBI primer set and the Qiagen OneStep RT-PCR kit. Libraries were constructed in a second round of multiplex PCR, after which size selection and purification were performed. The libraries were sequenced on an Illumina HiSeq2000 using paired-end 100 bp reads. In the authors' own workflow: Raw data were processed with SOAPnuke, discarding reads with adapters, uncalled bases, mean Phred below 15, or no exact constant-primer or identifier match. High-quality paired reads were merged using COPE v1.2.5, and each unique nucleotide sequence was defined as a clonotype. MiTCR v1.1 was used to align clonotypes to the IMGT TRBV, TRBD and TRBJ reference segments. The analysis included only V-J combinations with a frequency above 0.0001, which together covered more than 98% of the repertoires. The TCS score was defined as F50 (clonal expansion) divided by E x V (chaos), with BLOSUM62-based TCRdist calculated between CDR3 peptides within each V-J. Welch's t-statistics and random forest reduced fewer than 550 V-J features to roughly 13, which were used in a naive Bayes classifier (R e1071). TCRdb took the public reads, trimmed them with fastp at Q25, ran MiXCR for clone calling and kept in-frame beta chains. Every CDR3 protein is listed once, alongside the most common genes and DNA of its rows. The V and J calls reflect TCRdb's pipeline rather than the authors' work. The sample records about 600,000 distinct CDR3 sequences, 13% to 15% of which are singletons. The ten largest account for around 13% of the sample.

There are 18 amino acids in the CDR3, from cysteine to phenylalanine inclusive. CDR3 DNA only is kept here, 54 bases in frame from base 1. V is trimmed back by 4 bases and J by 4 bases, and the junction contains 17 bases that no gene match accounts for. The germline V gene (reference sequence) yields SGHKS for CDR1 and YYEKEE for CDR2. Ophthalmopathy patients had moderately to severely active disease, with a Clinical Activity Score of 3 or more, a NOSPECS grade of 4 or more, and a disease duration of less than 3 months. Exclusion was applied to patients with uncontrolled infections, other autoimmune diseases, pregnancy or lactation. Diagnoses were based on clinical symptoms, serum thyroxine and TRAb, thyroid ultrasound and orbital computed tomography. Ficoll-Paque density gradient centrifugation was used to isolate PBMCs from 8 to 10 ml of fresh peripheral blood. Total RNA was extracted with Trizol reagent, and quality was checked on an Agilent 2100 Bioanalyzer.

Concerning this clonotype itself: Its antigen target is currently unknown. No clone much larger than this one lies a single base away; base qualities are absent.

Sequenced: blood. The V and J segments used are TRBV5-5 and TRBJ1-1; 9 bases in the junction line up with TRBD1. The receptor's source is a woman aged 50 to 60 with Graves' ophthalmopathy. The sequence in DNA is TGTGCCAGCAGCCGGATCTTCCGGGACAGGGTAGCGGGCACTGAAGCTTTCTTT. The resulting protein is CASSRIFRDRVAGTEAFF.